The 22 T cell receptor beta chains presented below share a single source sample, sequenced in a study of blood T cell repertoires in COVID-19. The assay was immunoSEQ multiplex PCR, and TCRdb's table has in-frame clones only and misses some. The data show about 280,000 clones, approximately 86% seen once. The sample was peripheral blood. These receptors were obtained from a man aged 35 to 55 with active or convalescent COVID-19.

The V and J genes are TRBV7-9 and TRBJ2-7, with D hard to call. This CDR3 is 13 amino acids long. V was trimmed by 1 base and J by 3 bases, leaving 7 bases between them. The germline CDR1 and CDR2 sequences are SEHNR and FQNEAQ (reference sequence). The CDR3: CASSLGRSYEQYF. As DNA, the CDR3 is TGTGCCAGCAGCTTAGGACGGAGCTACGAGCAGTACTTC. The full variable domain, completed using reference TRBV7-9 and TRBJ2-7, is DTGVSQNPRHKITKRGQNVTFRCDPISEHNRLYWYRQTLGQGPEFLTYFQNEAQLEKSRLLSDRFSAERPKGSFSTLEIQRTEQGDSAMYLCASSLGRSYEQYFGPGTRLTVT.

This clone was detected a few times. V gene TRBV7-3 combines with J gene TRBJ1-6; D possibly corresponds to TRBD1 (6 bases). The ends were cut back, 6 bases at V and 10 bases at J, with 16 bases in the middle. Germline V gene data show CDR1 as SGHTA and CDR2 as FQGTGA. The CDR3 runs to 14 residues. CDR3 amino acids: CASSPSGGHSPLHF. CDR3 sequence (DNA): TGTGCCAGCAGTCCGTCGGGGGGCCACTCACCCCTCCACTTT.

This clone was counted a single time. DNA of the CDR3: TGTGCCAGCAGCTTAACCCCCGTCGGGAGTGAGCAGTTCTTC. Translated: CASSLTPVGSEQFF. The V and J genes are TRBV7-3 and TRBJ2-1; D possibly corresponds to TRBD2 (6 bases). Trimming shortened V by 0 bases and J by 9 bases, and 12 bases separated the two germline ends. Germline CDR1 is SGHTA and CDR2 is FQGTGA. The length of the CDR3 is 14 residues.

V and J are TRBV6-6 and TRBJ1-1, with D perhaps TRBD1 (6 bases). V was cut by 2 bases and J by 3 bases, with 10 bases left in between. This CDR3 is built from 14 residues. The germline V gene has CDR1 MNHNY and CDR2 SVGAGI (reference sequence). CDR3 sequence: CASSYRGADTEAFF. The CDR3 DNA follows: TGTGCCAGCAGTTACCGGGGGGCCGACACTGAAGCTTTCTTT.

This clone appeared once. The chain combines TRBV2 with TRBJ2-1, with TRBD1 matching 7 bases. Germline V gives CDR1 SNHLY, CDR2 FYNNEI. The CDR3 covers 15 residues. The junction had 7 bases not matched to a gene; V was cut back by 8 bases and J by 0 bases. The CDR3 DNA sequence: TGTGCCAGCGGGTCCGACAGGGCCTCCTACAATGAGCAGTTCTTC. Protein: CASGSDRASYNEQFF.

The V and J genes are TRBV29-1 and TRBJ1-2, with D maybe TRBD1 (6 bases). In germline, CDR1 is SQVTM, CDR2 ANQGSEA. The CDR3 has 16 residues. Trimming took 7 bases from V and 7 from J, leaving 28 bases between them. The CDR3 DNA reads TGCAGCGCCCCTCCCGAACAGGGTACAACGAGCCCTGGCTACACCTTC. This sequence encodes CSAPPEQGTTSPGYTF. The full variable domain, with the rest looked up from reference TRBV29-1 and TRBJ1-2, is SAVISQKPSRDICQRGTSLTIQCQVDSQVTMMFWYRQQPGQSLTLIATANQGSEATYESGFVIDKFPISRPNLTFSTLTVSNMSPEDSSIYLCSAPPEQGTTSPGYTFGSGTRLTVV.

The gene calls are TRBV19 and TRBJ2-5, with D possibly being TRBD1 (5 bases). Germline V lookup: CDR1 LNHDA, CDR2 SQIVND (reference sequence). CDR3 length: 13 amino acids. Trimming took 1 base from V and 2 from J, leaving 5 bases between them. Here the CDR3 DNA reads TGTGCCAGTAGTATAGGGACACAAGAGACCCAGTACTTC. Amino acid sequence: CASSIGTQETQYF.

J is TRBJ2-2 and V is TRBV7-9; TRBD2 agrees at 8 bases. V lost 2 bases and J lost 3; bases outside the gene matches: 5. This CDR3 is 16 amino acids long. The germline V gene has CDR1 SEHNR and CDR2 FQNEAQ (reference sequence). CDR3 DNA sequence: TGTGCCAGCAGCTTAATTGGCGGGGGGCACACCGGGGAGCTGTTTTTT. It is translated as CASSLIGGGHTGELFF.

The gene calls are TRBV27 and TRBJ1-6, with TRBD1 matching 9 bases. The germline V gene has CDR1 MNHEY and CDR2 SMNVEV (reference sequence). The CDR3 runs 16 residues. Trimming at V came to 0 bases and at J to 7 bases, leaving 4 bases not matched to a gene. CDR3 nucleotides: TGTGCCAGCAGTTTATCCTCGACAGGGGGGAATTCACCCCTCCACTTT. Translation: CASSLSSTGGNSPLHF.

J is TRBJ1-1 and V is TRBV9; TRBD1 aligns across 7 bases. The CDR3 length is 15 residues. V shed 3 bases and J 2 bases; nucleotides not matched to a gene: 7. Germline loops: CDR1 SGDLS, CDR2 YYNGEE. The CDR3 protein is CASSEGAGLNTEAFF. CDR3 DNA sequence: TGTGCCAGCAGCGAGGGGGCAGGGCTAAACACTGAAGCTTTCTTT. The whole variable domain, remainder taken from reference TRBV9 and TRBJ1-1, is DSGVTQTPKHLITATGQRVTLRCSPRSGDLSVYWYQQSLDQGLQFLIQYYNGEERAKGNILERFSAQQFPDLHSELNLSSLELGDSALYFCASSEGAGLNTEAFFGQGTRLTVV.

CDR3: CASSFSGSYNEQFF. As DNA, the CDR3 is TGCGCCAGCAGCTTTAGCGGTTCCTACAATGAGCAGTTCTTC. J is TRBJ2-1 and V is TRBV5-1; D may be TRBD2 (6 bases). The germline gives CDR1 SGHRS, CDR2 YFSETQ. The length of the CDR3 is 14 residues. V lost 2 bases and J 1 base, leaving 7 bases between the germline ends. Supplemented by reference TRBV5-1 and TRBJ2-1, the full variable domain reads KAGVTQTPRYLIKTRGQQVTLSCSPISGHRSVSWYQQTPGQGLQFLFEYFSETQRNKGNFPGRFSGRQFSNSRSEMNVSTLELGDSALYLCASSFSGSYNEQFFGPGTRLTVL.

The chain recombines TRBV9 with TRBJ2-3, with 11 positions matching TRBD2. CDR1 is SGDLS, CDR2 YYNGEE, per germline. The CDR3 runs to 17 residues. V lost 0 bases and J lost 2; bases outside the gene matches: 5. For the CDR3, the DNA is TGTGCCAGCAGCGTAGGTGGGACTAGCGGTTCCACAGATACGCAGTATTTT. Translating gives CASSVGGTSGSTDTQYF.

The V call is TRBV12-3 or TRBV12-4, the J call TRBJ1-1, with D tentatively TRBD1 (5 bases). Trimming removed 3 bases at V and 7 bases at J, with 6 bases between. CDR3 length equals 11 residues. The CDR3 DNA is TGTGCCAGCAGTTTCGGACATGAAGCTTTCTTT. The encoded protein is CASSFGHEAFF.

About this clone itself: One junction end disagrees with the germline gene, perhaps due to a read error. In nucleotides, the CDR3 is TGTGCCAACAGCCAAGGTGGAGACTTTAATCAGCCCCAGCATTTT. It is translated as CANSQGGDFNQPQHF. The rearrangement joins TRBV4-2 to TRBJ1-5; D is undetermined. Germline assignment: CDR1 LGHNA and CDR2 YNFKEQ. The CDR3 sequence is 15 residues long.

V is TRBV29-1 and J is TRBJ1-4; possibly TRBD1 for D (5 bases). The germline V gene has CDR1 SQVTM and CDR2 ANQGSEA. Trimming removed 5 bases from V and 5 bases from J, with 9 bases in between. The CDR3 has 12 amino acids. The CDR3 spells CSVRQGNEKLFF. The CDR3 region has the DNA TGCAGCGTTCGGCAGGGAAATGAAAAACTGTTTTTT.

In this sample, this clone turned up a few times. V is TRBV10-1 and J is TRBJ2-7, with D possibly TRBD1 on 6 matching bases. CDR1 is WNHNN and CDR2 is SYGVQD in the germline V gene (reference sequence). Trimming cost V 5 bases and J 3 bases, with 11 bases left between them. This CDR3 has 13 residues. The CDR3 nucleotides are TGCGCCAGCAGTCCGGGACAACTCTACGAGCAGTACTTC. Translation gives CASSPGQLYEQYF.

CDR3 amino acids: CASTGITEAFF. In DNA form, the CDR3 reads TGTGCCAGCACCGGGATTACTGAAGCTTTCTTT. The chain combines TRBV28 with TRBJ1-1; D is uncertain. CDR1 is MDHEN and CDR2 is SYDVKM in the germline V gene. The CDR3 length is 11 residues. V lost 7 bases to trimming and J lost 5 bases, with 8 bases between them. The full variable domain, in which reference TRBV28 and TRBJ1-1 provide the parts outside the CDR3, is DVKVTQSSRYLVKRTGEKVFLECVQDMDHENMFWYRQDPGLGLRLIYFSYDVKMKEKGDIPEGYSVSREKKERFSLILESASTNQTSMYLCASTGITEAFFGQGTRLTVV.

The rearrangement uses TRBV6-5 and TRBJ2-7, with D maybe TRBD2 (6 bases). The CDR3 covers 14 residues. V lost 2 bases, J lost 3 bases, and 11 bases lay in between. From germline, CDR1 is MNHEY and CDR2 SVGAGI. The CDR3, as DNA: TGTGCCAGCAGTTACCGGGGGACGGTCTACGAGCAGTACTTC. This gives the protein CASSYRGTVYEQYF.

CDR3 DNA sequence: TGTGCCAGCAGCTTAGACCGTGTTCTTGGGGAGCTGTTTTTT. Encoded protein: CASSLDRVLGELFF. The J gene is TRBJ2-2, the V gene TRBV11-2; D is unresolved. Germline assignment: CDR1 SGHAT and CDR2 FQNNGV. This CDR3 is built from 14 residues. With 0 bases removed from V and 8 bases from J, the gap between germline ends came to 10 bases.

This clone was detected only a few times. The genes are TRBV6-1 and TRBJ1-5; 7 bases match TRBD1. The CDR3 is 15 residues long. J lost 4 bases, V lost 0 bases, and 3 bases had no gene match. CDR1 is MNHNS, CDR2 SASEGT, per germline. CDR3 region: CASSEATGSNQPQHF. The CDR3 DNA reads as TGTGCCAGCAGTGAAGCGACAGGGAGTAATCAGCCCCAGCATTTT.

The V call is TRBV28, the J call TRBJ2-7; 12 bases are a match to TRBD2. The CDR3 is made up of 16 amino acids. Germline lookup yields CDR1 MDHEN and CDR2 SYDVKM. J was trimmed by 0 bases and V by 5 bases; bases with no gene match: 5. The CDR3 spells CASSATSGRSSYEQYF. The CDR3 coding sequence is TGTGCCAGCAGTGCGACTAGCGGGAGAAGCTCCTACGAGCAGTACTTC.

This clone appeared once. The V and J genes are TRBV28 and TRBJ1-1; TRBD1 is a possible D gene (5 bases). The germline gives CDR1 MDHEN, CDR2 SYDVKM. The CDR3 is made up of 14 amino acids. Trimming left V 6 bases short and J 0 bases short, with 11 bases between. The CDR3 DNA reads as TGTGCCAGCAGGCCGACAGTTTTGAACACTGAAGCTTTCTTT. It translates to CASRPTVLNTEAFF.